Listed below are T cell receptor beta chains from one sample, sequenced in a study of blood T cell repertoires in COVID-19. Profiled with immunoSEQ multiplex PCR; TCRdb holds only in-frame clones, not every one. There are around 68,000 clones in the sample; less than 90% occur only once, and around 2.9% lies in the top ten. The source material was peripheral blood. Receptor source: a man aged 80 or over with acute or convalescent COVID-19. The CDR3 runs from the conserved cysteine through the conserved F or W. The order of the fields is V gene, J gene, clone size, D gene, CDR3 DNA, CDR3 protein. The D gene is left open where the match is weak. Not every row has a clone size; where given, it reads once, few, many or a size class.

TRBV30,TRBJ2-1,.,.,TGTGCCTGGAGTGTAGGTTTACAGCGGAGTTGGAATGAGCAGTTCTTC,CAWSVGLQRSWNEQFF
TRBV3-1/TRBV3-2,TRBJ2-1,.,.,TGTGCCAGCAGCCCAGAAGGTCAGTGGGCGTCTTCTGGTAACAATGAGCAGTTCTTC,CASSPEGQWASSGNNEQFF
TRBV3-1/TRBV3-2,TRBJ1-2,.,TRBD1,TGTGCCAGCAGCACAGGGGCGAACTATGGCTACACCTTC,CASSTGANYGYTF
TRBV5-4,TRBJ2-3,.,TRBD2,TGTGCCAGCAGCCCCGGACTAGCGGGAACAGATACGCAGTATTTT,CASSPGLAGTDTQYF
TRBV4-1,TRBJ2-1,.,.,TGCGCCAGCAGCCAAGTACAGGGCAATGAGCAGTTCTTC,CASSQVQGNEQFF
TRBV29-1,TRBJ2-7,once,.,TGCAGCGTTTTCCCCCTGAGCTCCTACGAGCAGTACTTC,CSVFPLSSYEQYF
TRBV19,TRBJ2-3,.,TRBD1,TGTGCCAGTAGTTCCTTCGGGACAGGGCCTAGCACAGATACGCAGTATTTT,CASSSFGTGPSTDTQYF
TRBV19,TRBJ2-7,few,TRBD1,TGTGCCAGTAGTACCCGACAGGGGGCGGGTGGGCACGAGCAGTACTTC,CASSTRQGAGGHEQYF
TRBV6-1,TRBJ2-1,.,.,TGTGCCAGCAGTGAAGCGGGAGGGGGAAACAATGAGCAGTTCTTC,CASSEAGGGNNEQFF
TRBV12-3/TRBV12-4,TRBJ2-1,.,.,TGTGCCAGCAGCCGCGCTGAGCAGTTCTTC,CASSRAEQFF
TRBV20-1,TRBJ1-3,few,.,TGCAGTGCTAGTACAGCCTCTGGAAACACCATATATTTT,CSASTASGNTIYF
TRBV6-2/TRBV6-3,TRBJ2-7,.,.,TGTGCCAGCAGTTCAGGGGTTTCCTACGAGCAGTACTTC,CASSSGVSYEQYF
TRBV7-2,TRBJ2-3,.,.,TGTGCCAGCAGCCGCGGGTCTTCAGATACGCAGTATTTT,CASSRGSSDTQYF
TRBV23-1,TRBJ2-4,once,TRBD1,TGCGCCAGACGCAAGGGGGCAGTCAAAAACATTCAGTACTTC,CARRKGAVKNIQYF
TRBV10-3,TRBJ2-1,.,TRBD1,TGTGCCATCAGTGAACTCCGGGACAGGACCTACAATGAGCAGTTCTTC,CAISELRDRTYNEQFF